This T cell receptor beta chain was identified in a study of blood T cell repertoires in COVID-19. Study-level information: Researchers got acute and convalescent COVID-19 samples from the United States, Italy and Spain. Sources were T cells, B-cell-depleted T cells, or PBMCs; the material itself was cDNA or gDNA.

V lost 0 bases, J lost 9 bases, and 4 bases stayed unmatched. Germline lookup yields CDR1 GTSNPN and CDR2 SVGIG (reference sequence). The CDR3 has 14 amino acids. Sequencing was performed with immunoSEQ multiplex PCR; in TCRdb, only in-frame clones are kept and a portion is missing. The sample records 490,000 or so clones, around nine tenths being singletons. Recovered status applied to Cohort 3 donors who had two consecutive negative PCRs. It also applied to those with clearance or with symptom resolution. The TCR comes from a middle-aged woman who had recovered from COVID-19. J is TRBJ2-1 and V is TRBV30; the match to TRBD2 covers 11 bases. Sequencing was done on a sample of PBMCs or T cells enriched from blood (not recorded which). CDR3 region: CAWSVLAGVSEQFF. The CDR3 bases are TGTGCCTGGAGTGTACTAGCGGGAGTGAGTGAGCAGTTCTTC.